Here is one T cell receptor (beta chain) with its context. Antigen: not known. This CDR3 is built from 13 residues. Germline V gives CDR1 SEHNR, CDR2 FQNEAQ (reference sequence). The V end lost 1 base, the J end lost 7 bases, and 5 bases lay between the germline ends. Prior to sequencing, the ViraFEST assay stimulated PBMC with viral peptide pools, which expanded the antigen-specific CD4+ T cells. A roughly 10-day culture period preceded the isolation of CD4+ T cells. Nobody among the vaccine recipients had prior SARS-CoV-2 infection (nucleocapsid antibodies were negative). Wells containing a few million PBMC each were cultured with 10 IU/ml IL-2 and 8 to 10 ug/ml peptides. IL-2 medium was substituted for half the medium on days 3 and 7. The data were produced by immunoSEQ multiplex PCR, yet TCRdb's version contains in-frame clones alone and is incomplete. Of about 73,000 clones listed, approximately 74% are singletons.

This specimen belongs to a study of vaccination effects on CD4 cells after COVID-19. Study-wide context: It was two doses of either the BNT162b2 or mRNA-1273 vaccine that participants received. General study results and limits: Clones from infection and from vaccination both contracted markedly late after vaccination.

The chain recombines TRBV7-9 with TRBJ1-6, with D possibly TRBD1 on 5 matching bases. This receptor was obtained from a human donor who received a COVID-19 vaccine. Material: CD4+ T cells from PBMCs cultured with HCoV-NL63 spike peptides, obtained before COVID-19 vaccination. CDR3 in DNA: TGTGCCAGCAGCTTAGAGGGGAATTCACCCCTCCACTTT. Amino acids: CASSLEGNSPLHF.